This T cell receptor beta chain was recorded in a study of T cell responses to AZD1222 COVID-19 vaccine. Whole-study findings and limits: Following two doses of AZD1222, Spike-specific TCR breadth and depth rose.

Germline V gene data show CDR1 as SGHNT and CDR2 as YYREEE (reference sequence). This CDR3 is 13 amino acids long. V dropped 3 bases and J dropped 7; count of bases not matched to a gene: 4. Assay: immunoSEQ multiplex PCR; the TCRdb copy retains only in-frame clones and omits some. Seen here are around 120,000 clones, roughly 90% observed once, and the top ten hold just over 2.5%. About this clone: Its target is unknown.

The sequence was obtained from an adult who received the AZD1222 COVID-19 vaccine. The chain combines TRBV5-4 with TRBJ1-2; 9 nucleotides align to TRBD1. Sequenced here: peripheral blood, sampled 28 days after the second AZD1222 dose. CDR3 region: CASSWDREGGYTF. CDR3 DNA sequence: TGTGCCAGCAGCTGGGACAGGGAGGGTGGCTACACCTTC.